This TCR beta chain originates from a study of CDR3 diversity in severe acne. TCRdb itself ran the PCR reads through MiXCR, one entry per CDR3 protein. The sample has tens of thousands of distinct CDR3 sequences, around 47% seen once. This clonotype counts as medium-sized. The TCR sequence derives from a male donor with severe acne vulgaris. The material sequenced was blood.

CDR3 amino acids: CASSLGSGLPRQYF. CDR3 coding DNA: TGTGCCAGCAGCTTGGGGTCCGGACTTCCGCGACAGTACTTC. V and J are TRBV7-2 and TRBJ2-7; a weak D match, TRBD2 (5 bases). Germline loops: CDR1 SGHTA, CDR2 FQGNSA. Trimming shortened V by 3 bases and J by 10 bases, and 19 bases separated the two germline ends. This CDR3 has 14 residues.